The clone carrying this T cell receptor beta chain was observed once. The antigen remains unidentified. The CDR3 totals 14 residues. The germline V gene encodes CDR1 SGHRS and CDR2 YFSETQ. Losses at the gene ends were 4 bases for V and 8 bases for J; bases not matched to a gene: 6. Data came from immunoSEQ multiplex PCR; TCRdb stores just in-frame clones and leaves some out. The profile shows over 100,000 clones, approximately 83% of them singletons. These data originate in a study of cytotoxic CD8 clonotypes in ibrutinib-treated CLL. Study conclusions and caveats: Treatment left the uncommon public clonotypes either contracted or stable in frequency. Relative to age-matched healthy donors, clonality at baseline was higher, and it tracked circulating CD8+ T-cell counts.

The TCR originated in a human donor with chronic lymphocytic leukemia. This chain connects TRBV5-1 to TRBJ2-1; 10 nucleotides match TRBD2. The input for sequencing was PBMCs, taken after 24 months of ibrutinib treatment. This CDR3 reads CASSPASGSYEQFF. The CDR3 nucleotides read TGCGCCAGCAGCCCGGCTAGCGGGAGTTATGAGCAGTTCTTC.